The 3 T cell receptor beta chains below all came from one sample that was sequenced in a study of cytomegalovirus exposure and HLA in healthy donors (dated by TCRdb to the late 2010s). The library came from the immunoSEQ multiplex PCR assay. A mixture of 60 forward primers for TCR Vbeta segments and 13 reverse primers for TCR Jbeta segments was used in the multiplex PCR. TCRdb holds this immuneACCESS table with in-frame rearrangements only. Some clones are missing; in checked studies, unresolved V genes explain under half, and the rest has no known cause. Here the sample has about 70,000 clones; 74% occur a single time. Of the sample, approximately 10% is held by the ten largest clones. Sequencing input: PBMCs. These receptors were obtained from a human donor in good health.

The chain links TRBV7-2 to TRBJ1-4, with D perhaps matching TRBD1 (6 bases). V was shortened by 2 bases and J by 7 bases, with 11 bases between the two germline ends. The CDR3 is made up of 14 amino acids. Germline V gene data show CDR1 as SGHTA and CDR2 as FQGNSA. CDR3 in DNA: TGTGCCAGCAGCTTAAGGGGGATGGGTGAAAAACTGTTTTTT. This gives the protein CASSLRGMGEKLFF.

This rearrangement joins TRBV19 to TRBJ2-3, with unresolved D. CDR3 length equals 13 residues. The V and J ends lost 5 bases and 6 bases respectively, with 12 bases between them. Germline V gene sequence: CDR1 LNHDA, CDR2 SQIVND (reference sequence). In DNA form, the CDR3 reads TGTGCCAGTAGTTCCGGCCCCGGGGATACGCAGTATTTT. Translation: CASSSGPGDTQYF. The whole variable domain, remainder taken from reference TRBV19 and TRBJ2-3, is DGGITQSPKYLFRKEGQNVTLSCEQNLNHDAMYWYRQDPGQGLRLIYYSQIVNDFQKGDIAEGYSVSREKKESFPLTVTSAQKNPTAFYLCASSSGPGDTQYFGPGTRLTVL.

The CDR3 sequence is CASSESPGRGVGYTF. The CDR3 nucleotides read TGTGCCAGCAGTGAATCCCCTGGGAGGGGCGTTGGCTACACCTTC. V usage is TRBV25-1 and J usage is TRBJ1-2; perhaps TRBD1 as D (5 bases). Deletions cut 1 base from V and 7 bases from J, with 16 bases between. CDR3 length equals 15 residues. Looked up from germline, CDR1 is MGHDK and CDR2 is SYGVNS.